This passage covers 27 T cell receptor beta chains from one sample sequenced in a study of CD8 T cells in Susac syndrome. About 0.45 to 1 ug RNA was reverse transcribed with random hexamers. TCRdb fed the immunoSEQ multiplex PCR reads into MiXCR, producing one record per CDR3 protein. This sample has around 150,000 distinct CDR3 sequences, with around 94% found just once. Sequenced: CD4+ T cells from PBMCs. The source is a human donor in good health.

This clonotype was seen just once. The chain joins TRBV30 to TRBJ2-1; perhaps TRBD1 as D (5 bases). Trimming cost V 2 bases and J 7 bases, with 12 bases left between them. This CDR3 comprises 13 residues. Germline loops: CDR1 GTSNPN, CDR2 SVGIG (reference sequence). The CDR3 loop reads CAWSKGDRNEQFF. DNA for the CDR3: TGTGCCTGGAGTAAAGGGGATCGAAATGAGCAGTTCTTC.

V and J are TRBV15 and TRBJ2-1; TRBD2 matches 10 bases. Per the germline V gene, CDR1 is LNHNV and CDR2 is YYDKDF (reference sequence). Trimming took 8 bases from V and 10 from J; bases not matched to a gene: 11. This CDR3 is built from 14 residues. The CDR3 nucleotides are TGTGCCACCGGTTCTAGCGGGGGATCTGGCGAGCAGTTCTTC. Translation: CATGSSGGSGEQFF.

This clonotype was recorded once. The chain has TRBV5-1 and TRBJ1-2; D unresolved. Germline CDR1 and CDR2: SGHRS and YFSETQ. The CDR3 totals 13 residues. Trimming removed 0 bases from V and 7 bases from J, with 10 bases in between. CDR3 amino acids: CASSLDTQTGYTF. In nucleotides, the CDR3 is TGCGCCAGCAGCTTGGACACTCAGACTGGCTACACCTTC.

The chain has TRBV6-4 and TRBJ2-2; 7 bases fit TRBD1. V was clipped by 0 bases and J by 6 bases; unmatched bases: 1. Germline V gives CDR1 MRHNA, CDR2 SNTAGT. The CDR3 is made up of 14 amino acids. CDR3 DNA: TGTGCCAGCAGTGACTCAGACAGGGCCGGGGAGCTGTTTTTT. This translates into CASSDSDRAGELFF.

The chain is built from TRBV24-1 and TRBJ2-3; TRBD1 agrees at 8 bases. The CDR3 totals 16 residues. The germline V gene has CDR1 KGHDR and CDR2 SFDVKD. The J segment lost 5 bases and the V segment lost 3 bases, leaving 9 bases of the junction unmatched. This chain's CDR3 is CATSDQRQGAGDTQYF. CDR3 DNA sequence: TGTGCCACCAGTGATCAACGTCAGGGGGCGGGAGATACGCAGTATTTT.

This clonotype was counted between two and nine times. V is TRBV20-1 and J is TRBJ2-7; the D gene is possibly TRBD1 (6 bases). The CDR3 sequence is 14 residues long. Germline V gives CDR1 DFQATT, CDR2 SNEGSKA (reference sequence). The germline V and J ends were trimmed by 6 bases and 0 bases, with 15 bases remaining between them. CDR3 residues: CSAKDRRSSYEQYF. In DNA form, the CDR3 reads TGCAGTGCCAAAGACAGGCGAAGCTCCTACGAGCAGTACTTC.

This clonotype showed up just a few times. J is TRBJ2-1 and V is TRBV18; 9 nucleotides agree with TRBD1. The V gene's germline CDR1 is KGHSH and CDR2 LQKENI. Trimming removed 6 bases from V and 5 bases from J; junction bases left unmatched: 5. This CDR3 has 14 amino acids. The CDR3 bases are TGTGCCAGCTCGCCGGGACAGGGCAACAATGAGCAGTTCTTC. Translation: CASSPGQGNNEQFF.

The chain combines TRBV5-6 with TRBJ2-2; a weak D match, TRBD1 (6 bases). The germline V gene encodes CDR1 SGHDT and CDR2 YYEEEE. This CDR3 is built from 16 residues. The V end lost 3 bases, the J end lost 2 bases, and 14 bases lay between the germline ends. For the CDR3, the DNA is TGTGCCAGCAGCTGGGGGCCAGGCGGAAACACCGGGGAGCTGTTTTTT. This translates into CASSWGPGGNTGELFF.

This chain links TRBV3-1 with TRBJ2-1; no clear D gene. Deletions cut 2 bases from V and 8 bases from J, with 4 bases between. Germline CDR1 and CDR2: LGHDT and YNNKEL (reference sequence). This CDR3 spans 11 amino acids. The CDR3 is CASSQLYEQFF. The CDR3 DNA follows: TGTGCCAGCAGCCAACTCTATGAGCAGTTCTTC.

The CDR3, as DNA: TGCAGTGCTCGTCTAGCGGGGGGCCACAATGAGCAGTTCTTC. Protein sequence: CSARLAGGHNEQFF. J is TRBJ2-1 and V is TRBV20-1; 11 bases align to TRBD2. Trimming cost V 5 bases and J 5 bases; bases outside gene matches: 5. Germline CDR1 and CDR2: DFQATT and SNEGSKA (reference sequence). This CDR3 region has 14 residues.

The chain recombines TRBV7-3 with TRBJ2-3; D remains ambiguous. The CDR3 loop spans 15 amino acids. Germline assignment: CDR1 SGHTA and CDR2 FQGTGA. V was clipped by 5 bases and J by 2 bases, with 14 bases between them. For the CDR3, the DNA is TGTGCCAGCAGCCTAAACAGCCCCTTCACAGATACGCAGTATTTT. Translated, it gives CASSLNSPFTDTQYF. Full variable domain (remainder filled in from reference TRBV7-3 and TRBJ2-3): GAGVSQTPSNKVTEKGKYVELRCDPISGHTALYWYRQSLGQGPEFLIYFQGTGAADDSGLPNDRFFAVRPEGSVSTLKIQRTERGDSAVYLCASSLNSPFTDTQYFGPGTRLTVL.

The chain carries TRBV4-3 and TRBJ2-7; TRBD1 aligns across 8 bases. The V and J ends lost 9 bases and 6 bases, in that order; junction bases with no gene match: 4. CDR1 is LGHNA and CDR2 is YSLEER in the germline V gene. The CDR3 runs 11 residues. CDR3 nucleotides: TGCGCCAGGCAGGGGGCCGGCGAGCAGTACTTC. This encodes CARQGAGEQYF.

The chain carries TRBV12-3 or TRBV12-4 and TRBJ1-2, with TRBD1 matching 7 bases. The V gene end was trimmed by 7 bases and the J gene end by 7 bases; junction bases not matched to a gene: 6. This CDR3 has 12 residues. CDR3 sequence (DNA): TGTGCCAGCATCCGGACAGGTGGTGGCTACACCTTC. This sequence encodes CASIRTGGGYTF.

CDR3 region: CSARTSATDTQYF. CDR3 nucleotides: TGCAGTGCTAGAACTAGCGCGACAGATACGCAGTATTTT. This sequence joins TRBV20-1 and TRBJ2-3, with 7 bases identical to TRBD2. The CDR3 is made up of 13 amino acids. Germline CDR1 DFQATT, CDR2 SNEGSKA (reference sequence). The trim removed 2 bases at V and 3 bases at J, leaving 2 bases unmatched.

V is TRBV2 and J is TRBJ1-2, with 9 bases lining up with TRBD1. The V segment lost 1 base and the J segment 7 bases; nucleotides outside the gene matches: 4. Per the germline V gene, CDR1 is SNHLY and CDR2 is FYNNEI. This CDR3 comprises 14 residues. The CDR3 DNA follows: TGTGCCAGCAGTGAAGGGGGGACAGGGACTGGCTACACCTTC. It translates to CASSEGGTGTGYTF.

This chain links TRBV3-1 with TRBJ1-1, with 8 bases fitting TRBD1. Germline CDR1 reads LGHDT; CDR2 reads YNNKEL (reference sequence). This CDR3 is 15 amino acids long. The V and J ends lost 3 bases and 1 base, in that order; junction bases with no gene match: 4. The CDR3 here is CASSQAGTGNTEAFF. As DNA, the CDR3 is TGTGCCAGCAGCCAGGCCGGGACAGGGAACACTGAAGCTTTCTTT.

This chain uses TRBV5-4 with TRBJ1-1; tentatively, D is TRBD1 (5 bases). Germline lookup yields CDR1 SGHNT and CDR2 YYREEE (reference sequence). The CDR3 runs 15 residues. Trimming stripped 0 bases from V and 1 base from J, with 10 bases between. CDR3 DNA sequence: TGTGCCAGCAGCTTGGGGGGCCTGACGAACACTGAAGCTTTCTTT. It encodes CASSLGGLTNTEAFF.

The V and J genes are TRBV3-1 and TRBJ1-2; D is uncertain. This CDR3 is built from 12 residues. V was cut by 0 bases and J by 4 bases, with 3 bases left in between. In germline, CDR1 is LGHDT, CDR2 YNNKEL (reference sequence). The CDR3 here is CASSQDPYGYTF. CDR3 sequence (DNA): TGTGCCAGCAGCCAAGATCCCTATGGCTACACCTTC.

The chain has TRBV7-9 and TRBJ2-1, with TRBD2 matching over 8 bases. The CDR3 has 15 residues. CDR1 is SEHNR, CDR2 FQNEAQ, per germline (reference sequence). V shed 6 bases, J shed 2 bases, and the junction held 6 bases outside the gene matches. The CDR3 loop is CASSPKRGPYNEQFF. As DNA, the CDR3 is TGTGCCAGCAGTCCTAAGCGGGGGCCCTACAATGAGCAGTTCTTC.

The chain has TRBV19 and TRBJ1-5; 10 bases are a match to TRBD1. Germline trimming cut 3 bases from V and 3 bases from J; bases unmatched to any gene: 5. CDR1 is LNHDA and CDR2 is SQIVND in the germline V gene (reference sequence). The CDR3 is 16 amino acids. The CDR3, as DNA: TGTGCCAGTAGTATCGGACAGGGGGTGCTCAATCAGCCCCAGCATTTT. Protein product: CASSIGQGVLNQPQHF.

The rearrangement uses TRBV5-1 and TRBJ1-6; D is unresolved. Trimming took 4 bases from V and 7 from J, leaving 9 bases between them. The CDR3 has 13 amino acids. Germline V gene lookup returns CDR1 SGHRS and CDR2 YFSETQ. DNA for the CDR3: TGCGCCAGCAGCGCCTCCCCCAATTCACCCCTCCACTTT. This sequence encodes CASSASPNSPLHF.

The chain has TRBV29-1 and TRBJ2-5; 9 nucleotides line up with TRBD2. Germline-derived CDR1 and CDR2 are SQVTM and ANQGSEA. The CDR3 length is 14 residues. Trimming cost V 4 bases and J 4 bases; bases outside gene matches: 7. CDR3 protein: CSVARGSGGETQYF. CDR3 DNA sequence: TGCAGCGTTGCCCGCGGTAGCGGGGGAGAGACCCAGTACTTC. Drawing the rest from reference TRBV29-1 and TRBJ2-5, the complete variable domain is SAVISQKPSRDICQRGTSLTIQCQVDSQVTMMFWYRQQPGQSLTLIATANQGSEATYESGFVIDKFPISRPNLTFSTLTVSNMSPEDSSIYLCSVARGSGGETQYFGPGTRLLVL.

The rearrangement uses TRBV29-1 and TRBJ2-5; D remains unclear. The V end was cut by 6 bases, the J end by 5 bases, with 16 bases between. CDR3 length equals 13 residues. Germline assignment: CDR1 SQVTM and CDR2 ANQGSEA. The CDR3 DNA is TGCAGCGTCCCTCTTGGTAGGCGGGAGACCCAGTACTTC. Its translation is CSVPLGRRETQYF.

The chain combines TRBV9 with TRBJ1-4; possibly TRBD1 for D (5 bases). The CDR3 is 17 amino acids. Trimming took off 3 bases at V and 0 bases at J, with 15 bases between the two ends. The V gene's germline CDR1 is SGDLS and CDR2 YYNGEE. For the CDR3, the DNA is TGTGCCAGCAGCGCCCGGGACTCCCGAACAACTAATGAAAAACTGTTTTTT. The encoded protein is CASSARDSRTTNEKLFF. Full variable domain (remainder filled in from reference TRBV9 and TRBJ1-4): DSGVTQTPKHLITATGQRVTLRCSPRSGDLSVYWYQQSLDQGLQFLIQYYNGEERAKGNILERFSAQQFPDLHSELNLSSLELGDSALYFCASSARDSRTTNEKLFFGSGTQLSVL.

The chain joins TRBV15 to TRBJ1-1; D remains ambiguous. V was trimmed by 1 base and J by 0 bases, leaving 12 bases between them. Germline values: CDR1 LNHNV, CDR2 YYDKDF (reference sequence). The CDR3 runs to 16 residues. The CDR3 loop reads CATSRGKGNMNTEAFF. The CDR3 DNA follows: TGTGCCACCAGCAGAGGCAAAGGGAACATGAACACTGAAGCTTTCTTT.

J is TRBJ2-3 and V is TRBV29-1; a weak D match, TRBD1 (6 bases). The V gene's germline CDR1 is SQVTM and CDR2 ANQGSEA. The CDR3 consists of 12 residues. Trimming took 5 bases from V and 6 from J, leaving 12 bases between them. CDR3 DNA: TGCAGCGTTTACGGACAGCGGGATACGCAGTATTTT. Encoded protein: CSVYGQRDTQYF.

The J gene is TRBJ1-2, the V gene TRBV12-3 or TRBV12-4, with TRBD1 matching 8 bases. V shed 6 bases and J 8 bases; nucleotides not matched to a gene: 14. The CDR3 runs 15 residues. The CDR3: CASSLSSQGAGGYTF. The CDR3 DNA follows: TGTGCCAGCAGCCTCTCGAGTCAGGGGGCGGGAGGCTACACCTTC.